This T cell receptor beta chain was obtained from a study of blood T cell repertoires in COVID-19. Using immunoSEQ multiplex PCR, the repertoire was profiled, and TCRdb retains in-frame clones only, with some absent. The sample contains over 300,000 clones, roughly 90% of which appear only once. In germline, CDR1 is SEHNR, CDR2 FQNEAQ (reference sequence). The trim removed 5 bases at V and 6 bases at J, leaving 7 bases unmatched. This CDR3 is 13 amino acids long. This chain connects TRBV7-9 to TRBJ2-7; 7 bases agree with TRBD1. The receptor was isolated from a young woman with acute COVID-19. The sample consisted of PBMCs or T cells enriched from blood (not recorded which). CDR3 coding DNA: TGTGCCAGCAGCACAAGACAGGGACCCGAGCAGTACTTC. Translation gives CASSTRQGPEQYF.